A single sample gave rise to the 24 T cell receptor beta chains below, sequenced in a study of T cell responses to AZD1222 COVID-19 vaccine. The repertoire was sequenced with immunoSEQ multiplex PCR; TCRdb's copy has only in-frame clones and lacks some. The sample has 90,000 to 95,000 clones; about 89% are singletons. The source material was peripheral blood, sampled on day 0 of AZD1222 vaccination. All receptors derive from an adult in good health.

The chain recombines TRBV11-2 with TRBJ1-6, with a weak D call TRBD1 (5 bases). CDR3 length equals 12 residues. From germline, CDR1 is SGHAT and CDR2 FQNNGV. V gave up 5 bases and J gave up 7 bases, with 6 bases separating them. This CDR3 reads CASSRGNSPLHF. The CDR3 DNA sequence: TGTGCCAGCAGCCGGGGGAATTCACCCCTCCACTTT.

The V call is TRBV7-9, the J call TRBJ2-7, with 9 bases that match TRBD1. The CDR3 length is 14 residues. J was trimmed by 4 bases and V by 1 base; bases with no gene match: 2. Germline CDR1 and CDR2: SEHNR and FQNEAQ (reference sequence). CDR3 sequence: CASSLVGQGYEQYF. The DNA for the CDR3 is TGTGCCAGCAGCTTAGTGGGACAGGGATACGAGCAGTACTTC.

V gene TRBV5-4 combines with J gene TRBJ1-2; D is undetermined. CDR3 length: 15 residues. Trimming took 6 bases from V and 5 from J, leaving 20 bases between them. The V gene's germline CDR1 is SGHNT and CDR2 YYREEE (reference sequence). The CDR3 DNA reads TGTGCCAGCACCTCGTCCTCCGGACCTGGGTATGGCTACACCTTC. This translates into CASTSSSGPGYGYTF.

This clone has just one count. The CDR3 region has the DNA TGTGCCAGCAGTGACTCAGGAAGGGAAGGGTGGTTGCGGTACAATGAGCAGTTCTTC. Amino acids: CASSDSGREGWLRYNEQFF. The chain couples TRBV6-4 to TRBJ2-1, with D hard to call. There are 19 residues in the CDR3. Per the germline V gene, CDR1 is MRHNA and CDR2 is SNTAGT. Trimming took off 0 bases at V and 4 bases at J, with 22 bases between the two ends.

The rearrangement uses TRBV21-1 and TRBJ1-5. TRBV21-1 is listed as a pseudogene. The CDR3 is made up of 14 amino acids. The CDR3 is CASSVRGLNQPQHF. The DNA for the CDR3 is TGTGCCAGCAGCGTTCGGGGGCTGAATCAGCCCCAGCATTTT.

The chain employs TRBV5-1 and TRBJ1-1, with 9 bases aligning to TRBD1. This CDR3 spans 14 amino acids. Germline V lookup: CDR1 SGHRS, CDR2 YFSETQ. Unmatched junction bases numbered 1, after V lost 3 bases and J lost 1 base. The CDR3 reads CASSWDRENTEAFF. The CDR3 region has the DNA TGCGCCAGCAGCTGGGACAGGGAGAACACTGAAGCTTTCTTT.

J is TRBJ1-1 and V is TRBV6-5; 8 nucleotides match TRBD1. The germline V gene encodes CDR1 MNHEY and CDR2 SVGAGI. CDR3 size: 15 residues. The J segment lost 11 bases and the V segment lost 3 bases, leaving 14 bases of the junction unmatched. The CDR3 protein is CASSYRTGSIPRAFF. CDR3 nucleotides: TGTGCCAGCAGTTATCGGACAGGGTCTATCCCTCGGGCTTTCTTT.

This chain uses TRBV28 with TRBJ1-2, with TRBD1 matching over 7 bases. CDR1 and CDR2 from the germline V gene are MDHEN and SYDVKM. The CDR3 has 12 residues. With V trimmed by 8 bases and J by 5 bases, 5 bases remained unmatched. Here the CDR3 DNA reads TGTGCCAGCTTTCAGGGGGAATATGGCTACACCTTC. Amino acids: CASFQGEYGYTF.

This clone was seen only once. This chain joins TRBV3-1 (or the pseudogene TRBV3-2) and TRBJ1-1; D not certain. The V end was cut by 0 bases, the J end by 0 bases, with 5 bases between. CDR1 is LGHDT, CDR2 YNNKEL, per germline (reference sequence). CDR3 size: 14 residues. CDR3 region: CASSQEAMNTEAFF. The CDR3 coding sequence is TGTGCCAGCAGCCAAGAGGCCATGAACACTGAAGCTTTCTTT.

The chain couples TRBV5-1 to TRBJ1-4, with D perhaps matching TRBD1 (6 bases). CDR1 is SGHRS, CDR2 YFSETQ, per germline. Trimming stripped 5 bases from V and 0 bases from J, with 14 bases between. This CDR3 contains 16 residues. The CDR3 reads CASRFGTSATNEKLFF. The CDR3 DNA sequence: TGCGCCAGCAGGTTCGGGACATCCGCAACTAATGAAAAACTGTTTTTT.

The V gene is TRBV29-1, the J gene TRBJ1-1; D call uncertain. The CDR3 sequence is 13 residues long. Germline V gene sequence: CDR1 SQVTM, CDR2 ANQGSEA. Trimming pared 3 bases from V and 0 bases from J, leaving 8 bases between. The CDR3 region is CSVELEMNTEAFF. For the CDR3, the DNA is TGCAGCGTTGAGCTGGAGATGAACACTGAAGCTTTCTTT.

The sample holds one count of this clone. J is TRBJ1-1 and V is TRBV10-3, with D possibly being TRBD1 (5 bases). Trimming pared 4 bases from V and 3 bases from J, leaving 12 bases between. CDR3 length: 14 residues. The germline V gene has CDR1 ENHRY and CDR2 SYGVKD. CDR3 DNA sequence: TGTGCCATCAGTGCGGGGGTACTGGACACTGAAGCTTTCTTT. Encoded protein: CAISAGVLDTEAFF.

The genes are TRBV27 and TRBJ2-3; 11 positions match TRBD2. CDR1 and CDR2 (germline): MNHEY, SMNVEV (reference sequence). Unmatched junction bases numbered 11, after V lost 3 bases and J lost 0 bases. The CDR3 has 19 residues. The CDR3, as DNA: TGTGCCAGCAGTTTTATAGCGGGAGGGCCCGGACGTAGCACAGATACGCAGTATTTT. Translated: CASSFIAGGPGRSTDTQYF.

The genes are TRBV5-1 and TRBJ2-5; D uncertain. Germline V CDR1 and CDR2: SGHRS, YFSETQ. The CDR3 is 13 residues long. The V end lost 2 bases, the J end lost 5 bases, and 10 bases lay between the germline ends. This chain's CDR3 is CASSLVWSETQYF. CDR3 nucleotide sequence: TGCGCCAGCAGCTTAGTGTGGTCGGAGACCCAGTACTTC. The full variable domain, rest sourced from reference TRBV5-1 and TRBJ2-5, is KAGVTQTPRYLIKTRGQQVTLSCSPISGHRSVSWYQQTPGQGLQFLFEYFSETQRNKGNFPGRFSGRQFSNSRSEMNVSTLELGDSALYLCASSLVWSETQYFGPGTRLLVL.

The V gene is TRBV5-1, the J gene TRBJ2-2, with D hard to call. Germline lookup yields CDR1 SGHRS and CDR2 YFSETQ. The CDR3 is made up of 14 amino acids. Trimming removed 0 bases at V and 1 base at J, with 4 bases between. The CDR3 loop is CASSLGRNTGELFF. In nucleotides, the CDR3 is TGCGCCAGCAGCTTGGGACGGAACACCGGGGAGCTGTTTTTT.

The chain carries TRBV28 and TRBJ1-1; TRBD1 matches at 10 bases. The V gene end was trimmed by 8 bases and the J gene end by 5 bases; junction bases not matched to a gene: 20. The CDR3 totals 18 residues. Germline CDR1 reads MDHEN; CDR2 reads SYDVKM. CDR3 nucleotides: TGTGCCAGCCGACCTTGGGGGACAGGGGTCGGGTCGAGGACTGAAGCTTTCTTT. It is translated as CASRPWGTGVGSRTEAFF.

The CDR3 DNA follows: TGTGCCAGCAGTGCAGTAGCGGGAGGGCCGGACAATGAGCAGTTCTTC. It yields the protein CASSAVAGGPDNEQFF. V usage is TRBV25-1 and J usage is TRBJ2-1; 11 nucleotides match TRBD2. The CDR3 sequence is 16 residues long. Per the germline V gene, CDR1 is MGHDK and CDR2 is SYGVNS. The trim removed 4 bases at V and 5 bases at J, leaving 7 bases unmatched.

The genes are TRBV29-1 and TRBJ2-6; 10 bases agree with TRBD1. V lost 6 bases and J lost 1; bases outside the gene matches: 3. CDR3 length: 15 amino acids. Germline V gene sequence: CDR1 SQVTM, CDR2 ANQGSEA. CDR3 sequence: CSVGTGDSGANVLTF. As DNA, the CDR3 is TGCAGCGTAGGGACAGGGGATTCTGGGGCCAACGTCCTGACTTTC.

CDR3 in DNA: TGTGCCAGCAGCGTAGGGGCGGACAGGGTAAGCGAGCAGTACTTC. Encoded protein: CASSVGADRVSEQYF. The V and J genes are TRBV9 and TRBJ2-7; 8 bases are a match to TRBD1. Germline loops: CDR1 SGDLS, CDR2 YYNGEE. There are 15 residues in the CDR3. The J segment lost 6 bases and the V segment lost 0 bases, leaving 8 bases of the junction unmatched.

The chain carries TRBV7-8 and TRBJ2-3; D call uncertain. The CDR3 has 12 amino acids. The germline CDR1 and CDR2 sequences are SGHVS and FQNEAQ. The V end was cut by 5 bases, the J end by 8 bases, with 11 bases between. CDR3 nucleotide sequence: TGTGCCAGCAGCCCGCAGCGAGGTACGCAGTATTTT. Residues: CASSPQRGTQYF.

The chain recombines TRBV5-1 with TRBJ2-5; 7 bases are a match to TRBD1. V shed 0 bases, J shed 2 bases, and the junction held 4 bases outside the gene matches. Germline loops: CDR1 SGHRS, CDR2 YFSETQ. CDR3 length: 15 amino acids. The CDR3 coding sequence is TGCGCCAGCAGCTTGGGGACAGGTGGGCAAGAGACCCAGTACTTC. Translating gives CASSLGTGGQETQYF.

The rearrangement links TRBV27 to TRBJ1-2; D is perhaps TRBD1 (5 bases). This CDR3 is 12 amino acids long. Trimming shortened V by 5 bases and J by 8 bases, and 12 bases separated the two germline ends. The germline V gene has CDR1 MNHEY and CDR2 SMNVEV (reference sequence). CDR3 sequence: CASSRGEGGYTF. The DNA of the CDR3 is TGTGCCAGCAGTAGGGGAGAAGGGGGCTACACCTTC.

The chain combines TRBV6-1 with TRBJ2-3; 7 bases fit TRBD1. J was trimmed by 0 bases and V by 4 bases; bases with no gene match: 7. Germline V gene sequence: CDR1 MNHNS, CDR2 SASEGT. The CDR3 length is 16 residues. The CDR3 DNA is TGTGCCAGCAGTGGACGACAGGGTTCTAGCACAGATACGCAGTATTTT. The encoded protein is CASSGRQGSSTDTQYF.

The chain carries TRBV1 and TRBJ2-7; no DNA check was done on the table's D call, TRBD2. TRBV1 corresponds to a pseudogene. This CDR3 comprises 14 residues. The CDR3 nucleotides read TGCACCAGCAGCCAAGAAAGTCTTAGCCGCGAGCAGTACTTC. It encodes CTSSQESLSREQYF.